This T cell receptor beta chain stems from a study of blood T cell repertoires in COVID-19. Repertoires were generated with immunoSEQ multiplex PCR, while TCRdb's copy carries only in-frame clones and drops some. The sample yields some 150,000 clones, roughly 84% seen once. CDR1 LNHDA and CDR2 SQIVND come from the germline V gene (reference sequence). The V segment lost 6 bases and the J segment 7 bases; nucleotides outside the gene matches: 18. CDR3 length equals 17 residues. V usage is TRBV19 and J usage is TRBJ2-1, with TRBD1 identical over 7 bases. The receptor was derived from a man between 65 and 85 years old with acute or convalescent COVID-19. Sequencing used peripheral blood. The CDR3 reads CASSITQGVVSGNEQFF. In nucleotides, the CDR3 is TGTGCCAGTAGCATAACTCAGGGGGTGGTGTCGGGAAATGAGCAGTTCTTC.